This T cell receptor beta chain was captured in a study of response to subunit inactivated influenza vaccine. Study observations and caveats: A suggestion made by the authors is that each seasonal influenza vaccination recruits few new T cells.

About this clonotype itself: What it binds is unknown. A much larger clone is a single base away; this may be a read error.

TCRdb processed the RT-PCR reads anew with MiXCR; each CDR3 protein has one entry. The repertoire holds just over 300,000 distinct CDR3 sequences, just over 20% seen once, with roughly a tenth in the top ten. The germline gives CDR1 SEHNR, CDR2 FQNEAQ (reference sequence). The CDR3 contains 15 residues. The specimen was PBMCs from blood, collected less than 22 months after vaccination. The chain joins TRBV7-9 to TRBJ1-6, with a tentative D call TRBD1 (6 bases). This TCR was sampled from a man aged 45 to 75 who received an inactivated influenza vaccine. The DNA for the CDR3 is TGTGCCAGCAGCCCCGGACAGTCCTATAATTTACCCCTCCACTTT. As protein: CASSPGQSYNLPLHF.